These 4 T cell receptor beta chains share one sample of origin, sequenced in a study of early T cells in non-severe SARS-CoV-2 infection. TCRdb recomputed calls from the 5' RACE reads with MiXCR, one row per CDR3 protein. The repertoire includes roughly 34,000 distinct CDR3 sequences, 4.7% of them detected once, and around 8% sits in the top ten. The sequencing sample was made of whole blood. These receptors were obtained from an adult who was a healthcare worker with PCR-confirmed SARS-CoV-2 infection or an uninfected control (not recorded which).

This clonotype was seen ten or more times. V and J are TRBV29-1 and TRBJ1-1, with D unresolved. V lost 3 bases and J lost 11, with 13 bases in between. Germline V gene lookup returns CDR1 SQVTM and CDR2 ANQGSEA. The CDR3 totals 11 residues. CDR3 amino acids: CSVEGGRNAFF. The DNA of the CDR3 is TGCAGCGTTGAGGGAGGGAGGAACGCTTTCTTT. Based on the CDR3 plus reference TRBV29-1 and TRBJ1-1, the full variable domain is SAVISQKPSRDICQRGTSLTIQCQVDSQVTMMFWYRQQPGQSLTLIATANQGSEATYESGFVIDKFPISRPNLTFSTLTVSNMSPEDSSIYLCSVEGGRNAFFGQGTRLTVV.

This clonotype has just a few counts. The chain carries TRBV10-3 and TRBJ2-5, with D possibly matching TRBD1 (6 bases). This CDR3 is 13 amino acids long. Trimming cost V 6 bases and J 1 base, with 9 bases left between them. Germline lookup yields CDR1 ENHRY and CDR2 SYGVKD. In nucleotides, the CDR3 is TGTGCCATCAGAGGGGGAGCCCAAGAGACCCAGTACTTC. Its protein is CAIRGGAQETQYF.

The V call is TRBV28, the J call TRBJ2-1; TRBD2 is a possible D gene (5 bases). Germline CDR1 MDHEN, CDR2 SYDVKM. The CDR3 extends over 15 amino acids. V was clipped by 3 bases and J by 5 bases, with 14 bases between them. The CDR3 sequence is CASSFRVATDNEQFF. The DNA of the CDR3 is TGTGCCAGCAGTTTTAGGGTAGCGACGGACAATGAGCAGTTCTTC.

This clonotype appeared many times. The chain uses TRBV5-5 and TRBJ2-3, with 7 bases that match TRBD1. V was clipped by 0 bases and J by 7 bases; unmatched bases: 2. In germline, CDR1 is SGHKS, CDR2 YYEKEE (reference sequence). The CDR3 extends over 13 amino acids. CDR3 sequence: CASSLGQGNTQYF. The CDR3, as DNA: TGTGCCAGCAGCTTGGGACAGGGTAATACGCAGTATTTT.